These T cell receptor beta chains were read from a single sample in a study of blood T cell repertoires in COVID-19. Assay used: immunoSEQ multiplex PCR; TCRdb lists only in-frame clones, some missing. The sample has about 150,000 clones; about nine tenths are singletons. Input material: peripheral blood. The receptors stem from a woman aged 55-70 years with active or convalescent COVID-19. CDR3s include the opening cysteine and the closing phenylalanine or tryptophan. The D gene is left open where the match is weak. Expanded clones are given a class, and other clones once, few, many or no size at all.

j_gene | abundance | d_gene | v_gene | CDR3aa | CDR3nt
TRBJ1-1 | NA | NA | TRBV5-8 | CASSLYQGARTEAFF | TGTGCCAGCAGCTTGTATCAAGGGGCGCGCACTGAAGCTTTCTTT
TRBJ2-2 | NA | NA | TRBV2 | CASIQSLAGGTGELFF | TGTGCCAGCATCCAGAGCCTAGCCGGGGGCACCGGGGAGCTGTTTTTT
TRBJ2-2 | NA | TRBD1 | TRBV27 | CASSLTGYIGELFF | TGTGCCAGCAGTTTGACAGGGTATATCGGGGAGCTGTTTTTT
TRBJ1-1 | NA | NA | TRBV5-6 | CASRLERGGSSAFF | TGTGCCAGCAGACTCGAAAGGGGGGGTTCATCCGCTTTCTTT
TRBJ2-3 | NA | TRBD2 | TRBV7-9 | CASSLGTGGGAADTQYF | TGTGCCAGCAGCTTAGGTACTGGCGGGGGGGCCGCAGATACGCAGTATTTT
TRBJ1-6 | NA | NA | TRBV18 | CASSSTTGKRDSPLHF | TGTGCCAGCTCATCTACTACAGGGAAACGGGATTCACCCCTCCACTTT
TRBJ2-7 | NA | NA | TRBV6-5 | CASGPGLYEQYF | TGTGCCAGCGGACCCGGACTCTACGAGCAGTACTTC
TRBJ2-1 | NA | NA | TRBV3-1/TRBV3-2 | CASSQEGGNEQFF | TGTGCCAGCAGCCAAGAAGGGGGAAATGAGCAGTTCTTC
TRBJ1-1 | NA | TRBD1 | TRBV9 | CASSPIGGLNTEAFF | TGTGCCAGCAGCCCAATAGGGGGCCTTAACACTGAAGCTTTCTTT
TRBJ1-1 | NA | TRBD1 | TRBV7-2 | CASSFSSQQGVYGTEAFF | TGTGCCAGCAGCTTCTCCAGCCAACAGGGGGTTTACGGCACTGAAGCTTTCTTT
TRBJ2-2 | NA | NA | TRBV7-9 | CASSFDTGELFF | TGTGCCAGCAGCTTCGACACCGGGGAGCTGTTTTTT
TRBJ1-4 | NA | NA | TRBV5-6 | CASRRARTNEKLFF | TGTGCCAGCAGGCGGGCCAGGACTAATGAAAAACTGTTTTTT
TRBJ1-1 | NA | NA | TRBV12-5 | CASGLGGIEAFF | TGTGCTAGTGGTCTCGGGGGGATTGAAGCTTTCTTT
TRBJ1-5 | NA | TRBD1 | TRBV6-6 | CASSWGQGADNQPQHF | TGTGCCAGCAGCTGGGGACAGGGGGCCGACAATCAGCCCCAGCATTTT
TRBJ2-4 | NA | TRBD2 | TRBV7-2 | CASSLGGLAGNIQYF | TGTGCCAGCAGCTTAGGGGGACTAGCGGGGAACATTCAGTACTTC
TRBJ1-6 | NA | NA | TRBV7-2 | CASSPRQADSPLHF | TGTGCCAGCAGCCCCCGACAGGCCGATTCACCCCTCCACTTT
TRBJ1-1 | NA | NA | TRBV7-3 | CASSLTRGTNTEAFF | TGTGCCAGCAGCCTCACACGGGGTACCAACACTGAAGCTTTCTTT
TRBJ2-3 | NA | NA | TRBV18 | CASSPPEEEGDTQYF | TGTGCCAGCTCACCACCGGAGGAGGAAGGGGATACGCAGTATTTT
TRBJ2-6 | once | NA | TRBV11-2 | CASSFWRDSGANVLTF | TGTGCCAGCAGCTTTTGGCGGGACTCTGGGGCCAACGTCCTGACTTTC
TRBJ1-2 | NA | TRBD1 | TRBV6-2/TRBV6-3 | CASSRNRQGNYGYTF | TGTGCCAGCAGCAGAAACCGACAGGGAAACTATGGCTACACCTTC
TRBJ1-2 | once | NA | TRBV18 | CASSPDILGYGYTF | TGTGCCAGCTCACCGGACATCCTAGGGTATGGCTACACCTTC
TRBJ1-1 | NA | NA | TRBV7-2 | CASIQGWNTEAFF | TGTGCCAGCATTCAGGGCTGGAACACTGAAGCTTTCTTT
TRBJ2-7 | NA | TRBD1 | TRBV5-6 | CASSFLQGEGQYF | TGTGCCAGCAGTTTCCTCCAGGGGGAAGGTCAGTACTTC
TRBJ1-3 | NA | TRBD1 | TRBV30 | CAWSPDRATGNTIYF | TGTGCCTGGAGTCCCGACAGGGCCACTGGAAACACCATATATTTT
TRBJ2-2 | NA | NA | TRBV19 | CASSMMSRNVGELFF | TGTGCCAGTAGTATGATGAGCCGTAATGTCGGGGAGCTGTTTTTT
TRBJ1-1 | NA | NA | TRBV3-1/TRBV3-2 | CASSQPLNTEAFF | TGTGCCAGCAGCCAACCTTTGAACACTGAAGCTTTCTTT
TRBJ2-1 | NA | NA | TRBV9 | CASSQEAANNEQFF | TGTGCCAGCAGCCAAGAAGCGGCAAACAATGAGCAGTTCTTC
TRBJ2-7 | NA | NA | TRBV19 | CASSIGQGYEQYF | TGTGCCAGTAGTATAGGCCAGGGCTACGAGCAGTACTTC
TRBJ2-3 | NA | NA | TRBV11-2 | CASSLGGSTDTQYF | TGTGCCAGCAGCCTAGGCGGAAGCACAGATACGCAGTATTTT
TRBJ1-2 | NA | TRBD1 | TRBV9 | CASSLMDRVQGGYTF | TGTGCCAGTAGTTTAATGGACAGGGTACAAGGAGGCTACACCTTC
TRBJ1-1 | NA | NA | TRBV4-1 | CASSQDSLNTEAFF | TGCGCCAGCAGCCAGGACAGTTTGAACACTGAAGCTTTCTTT
TRBJ1-2 | NA | NA | TRBV18 | CASSPSSGGGYTF | TGTGCCAGCTCACCCAGTTCGGGGGGCGGCTACACCTTC
TRBJ2-5 | NA | NA | TRBV9 | CASSPGQGQETQYF | TGTGCCAGCAGCCCGGGTCAGGGGCAAGAGACCCAGTACTTC
TRBJ2-3 | NA | TRBD2 | TRBV7-3 | CASSFAGGKADTQYF | TGTGCCAGCAGCTTCGCGGGGGGCAAGGCAGATACGCAGTATTTT
TRBJ1-2 | NA | TRBD1 | TRBV7-9 | CASSLGQGDGYTF | TGTGCCAGCAGCTTAGGTCAGGGGGATGGCTACACCTTC
TRBJ1-4 | NA | NA | TRBV19 | CASSIDHGQSHEKLFF | TGTGCCAGTAGTATAGATCATGGCCAATCCCACGAAAAACTGTTTTTT
TRBJ1-1 | NA | NA | TRBV4-1 | CASSQVSRDNTEAFF | TGCGCCAGCAGCCAAGTTTCCAGGGATAACACTGAAGCTTTCTTT
TRBJ2-5 | NA | NA | TRBV12-3/TRBV12-4 | CASSQSRTQYF | TGTGCCAGCAGTCAGTCCAGGACCCAGTACTTC
TRBJ2-3 | NA | NA | TRBV6-5 | CASSIYTDTQYF | TGTGCCAGCAGCATCTACACAGATACGCAGTATTTT
TRBJ2-1 | few | NA | TRBV12-3/TRBV12-4 | CASSPGGGEQFF | TGTGCCAGCAGTCCGGGGGGCGGCGAGCAGTTCTTC
TRBJ1-1 | NA | NA | TRBV6-2/TRBV6-3 | CASSYLSEAFF | TGTGCCAGCAGTTATTTGAGTGAAGCTTTCTTT
TRBJ2-3 | NA | TRBD2 | TRBV2 | CASSEFLAGVDTQYF | TGTGCCAGCAGTGAGTTCTTAGCGGGGGTAGATACGCAGTATTTT